This TCR beta chain stems from a study of shared clonotypes between healthy human individuals. Findings of the study overall: Tissue TCR repertoires likely differ from these blood-only repertoires.

V was shortened by 6 bases and J by 0 bases, with 15 bases between the two germline ends. The germline gives CDR1 MNHNY, CDR2 SVGAGI (reference sequence). CDR3 size: 16 residues. Only a few counts were recorded for this clone. Antigen unknown. At the deep level, the assay was run. For every subset, genomic DNA was evenly distributed across several immunoSEQ plates. Ten immunoSEQ deep assay plates were used to sequence unsorted PBMC DNA. Assay: immunoSEQ multiplex PCR; the TCRdb copy retains only in-frame clones and omits some. Of about 470,000 clones listed, roughly 77% are singletons. The chain joins TRBV6-6 to TRBJ1-5; D possibly corresponds to TRBD1 (5 bases). This clonotype was sampled from a woman between 40 and 55 years old in good health. Some clones in this sample may be carry-over from other donors' samples. The sample consisted of PBMCs. CDR3 sequence: CASSAPGRGSNQPQHF. CDR3 DNA sequence: TGTGCCAGCAGCGCACCGGGACGGGGTAGCAATCAGCCCCAGCATTTT.